These 20 T cell receptor beta chains originate from one sample sequenced in a study of Tregs in tolerant kidney transplant recipients. The table came from immunoSEQ multiplex PCR; TCRdb's copy has only in-frame clones and leaves some out. Among more than 60,000 clones, less than 90% were seen once, and the ten largest hold nearly 0.4%. This specimen was CD4+ T cells from blood, taken before the transplant. These receptors came from a human donor who received a combined kidney and bone marrow transplant.

The chain links TRBV28 to TRBJ1-4, with D unclear. Germline assignment: CDR1 MDHEN and CDR2 SYDVKM. Trimming shortened V by 2 bases and J by 0 bases, and 13 bases separated the two germline ends. There are 17 residues in the CDR3. The CDR3: CASSLNGLGATNEKLFF. The CDR3 coding sequence is TGTGCCAGCAGTTTAAACGGCCTCGGGGCAACTAATGAAAAACTGTTTTTT.

The genes are TRBV19 and TRBJ2-3, with a weak D call TRBD1 (6 bases). The CDR3 is 14 amino acids. V was trimmed by 5 bases and J by 1 base, leaving 10 bases between them. CDR1 is LNHDA and CDR2 is SQIVND in the germline V gene (reference sequence). This CDR3 reads CASSLGGGTDTQYF. The CDR3 nucleotides are TGTGCCAGTAGTCTAGGGGGAGGCACAGATACGCAGTATTTT.

The chain recombines TRBV5-1 with TRBJ1-4; D unresolved. V lost 2 bases and J lost 8, with 13 bases in between. The CDR3 runs to 14 residues. The germline V gene encodes CDR1 SGHRS and CDR2 YFSETQ. Here the CDR3 reads CASSLGAGGEKLFF. For the CDR3, the DNA is TGCGCCAGCAGCTTAGGAGCCGGCGGGGAAAAACTGTTTTTT.

This clone was found a few times. The chain employs TRBV7-3 and TRBJ1-2; D not certain. CDR1 and CDR2 from the germline V gene are SGHTA and FQGTGA. V dropped 3 bases and J dropped 6 bases, with 11 bases sitting between them. The CDR3 has 13 residues. CDR3 in DNA: TGTGCCAGCAGCTTCCGGGAATTTGATGGCTACACCTTC. Its protein product is CASSFREFDGYTF.

V is TRBV19 and J is TRBJ2-1; 7 nucleotides agree with TRBD2. Germline V gene data show CDR1 as LNHDA and CDR2 as SQIVND (reference sequence). Trimming took 2 bases from V and 9 from J; bases not matched to a gene: 4. The CDR3 contains 13 residues. The DNA for the CDR3 is TGTGCCAGTAGTATAAGGGCTAGCGGTGAGCAGTTCTTC. This encodes CASSIRASGEQFF.

The rearrangement joins TRBV2 to TRBJ2-2; a weak D match, TRBD1 (5 bases). The V end lost 5 bases, the J end lost 0 bases, and 10 bases lay between the germline ends. Germline assignment: CDR1 SNHLY and CDR2 FYNNEI. This CDR3 is built from 15 residues. The CDR3 region is CASSYRLTNTGELFF. CDR3 sequence (DNA): TGTGCCAGCAGTTACAGGCTTACGAACACCGGGGAGCTGTTTTTT.

This clone was observed a few times. The chain employs TRBV30 and TRBJ1-5, with a possible D match to TRBD1 (6 bases). Deletions cut 3 bases from V and 5 bases from J, with 11 bases between. Germline-derived CDR1 and CDR2 are GTSNPN and SVGIG (reference sequence). The CDR3 contains 13 residues. For the CDR3, the DNA is TGTGCCTGGAGGGGGGCCCGAGATCAGCCCCAGCATTTT. It codes for CAWRGARDQPQHF.

The V and J genes are TRBV6-5 and TRBJ2-5; TRBD2 is a possible D gene (6 bases). CDR1 and CDR2 (germline): MNHEY, SVGAGI. Trimming cost V 4 bases and J 5 bases, with 14 bases left between them. CDR3 length: 14 residues. The CDR3 region has the DNA TGTGCCAGCAGTTGGAGGGGCGGGGAGGAGACCCAGTACTTC. It yields the protein CASSWRGGEETQYF.

This sequence joins TRBV6-5 and TRBJ2-7, with 9 bases aligning to TRBD1. This CDR3 is built from 16 residues. With 0 bases clipped from V and 2 bases from J, the junction kept 5 bases outside the gene matches. In germline, CDR1 is MNHEY, CDR2 SVGAGI. CDR3 coding DNA: TGTGCCAGCAGTTACTCGGGACAGGGACCCACCTACGAGCAGTACTTC. Translating it yields CASSYSGQGPTYEQYF.

This clone showed up just once. The chain joins TRBV5-4 to TRBJ2-5; tentative D call: TRBD1 (7 bases). This CDR3 is built from 16 residues. The germline gives CDR1 SGHNT, CDR2 YYREEE (reference sequence). Trimming pared 0 bases from V and 1 base from J, leaving 13 bases between. Written as DNA, the CDR3 is TGTGCCAGCAGCTTGGATGGAGGGACAGCCCAAGAGACCCAGTACTTC. It codes for CASSLDGGTAQETQYF.

This sequence joins TRBV5-6 and TRBJ2-5; D ambiguous. The V gene lost 3 bases and the J gene lost 0 bases, with 18 bases spanning the gap. Germline V gene lookup returns CDR1 SGHDT and CDR2 YYEEEE. This CDR3 comprises 17 residues. In DNA form, the CDR3 reads TGTGCCAGCAGCTCACCTGATTCCGCCGCGTACCAAGAGACCCAGTACTTC. Translating gives CASSSPDSAAYQETQYF.

The chain carries TRBV2 and TRBJ2-7, with TRBD2 identical over 8 bases. The CDR3 is 14 amino acids. V lost 7 bases and J lost 10; bases outside the gene matches: 15. CDR1 is SNHLY, CDR2 FYNNEI, per germline. The CDR3 protein is CASNQGTRESSQYF. CDR3 bases: TGTGCCAGCAACCAGGGGACTAGAGAGAGTTCCCAGTACTTC. Full variable domain (outside the CDR3, taken from reference TRBV2 and TRBJ2-7): EPEVTQTPSHQVTQMGQEVILRCVPISNHLYFYWYRQILGQKVEFLVSFYNNEISEKSEIFDDQFSVERPDGSNFTLKIRSTKLEDSAMYFCASNQGTRESSQYFGPGTRLTVT.

The chain has TRBV6-1 and TRBJ2-2, with TRBD2 as a possible D gene (6 bases). The CDR3 contains 17 residues. V was shortened by 1 base and J by 5 bases, with 17 bases between the two germline ends. Germline CDR1 MNHNS, CDR2 SASEGT. The chain's CDR3 is CASSEGAWLGGTGELFF. The CDR3 coding sequence is TGTGCCAGCAGTGAAGGGGCATGGCTGGGAGGTACCGGGGAGCTGTTTTTT.

The CDR3 sequence: CASSPRDINGYTF. As DNA, the CDR3 is TGTGCCAGCAGCCCCCGGGACATTAATGGCTACACCTTC. This chain links TRBV7-9 with TRBJ1-2, with D perhaps matching TRBD1 (6 bases). Trimming took 5 bases from V and 6 from J, leaving 13 bases between them. CDR3 length: 13 amino acids. The germline CDR1 and CDR2 sequences are SEHNR and FQNEAQ (reference sequence).

This chain connects TRBV18 to TRBJ2-1, with a possible D match to TRBD2 (7 bases). The CDR3 sequence is 15 residues long. Per germline, CDR1 KGHSH and CDR2 LQKENI. Trimming pared 9 bases from V and 0 bases from J, leaving 15 bases between. The CDR3 nucleotides are TGTGCCAGTTCGAAGGGGGAGGGCTCCTACAATGAGCAGTTCTTC. Translation gives CASSKGEGSYNEQFF. The whole variable domain, filled in from reference TRBV18 and TRBJ2-1, reads NAGVMQNPRHLVRRRGQEARLRCSPMKGHSHVYWYRQLPEEGLKFMVYLQKENIIDESGMPKERFSAEFPKEGPSILRIQQVVRGDSAAYFCASSKGEGSYNEQFFGPGTRLTVL.

This chain connects TRBV6-1 to TRBJ2-1; 14 bases align to TRBD2. J was trimmed by 4 bases and V by 4 bases; bases with no gene match: 3. The CDR3 is 16 amino acids. Germline loops: CDR1 MNHNS, CDR2 SASEGT. CDR3 nucleotides: TGTGCCAGCAGTGTTGGGACTAGCGGGAGTTACAATGAGCAGTTCTTC. Its translation: CASSVGTSGSYNEQFF.

The chain combines TRBV9 with TRBJ1-2; D may be TRBD1 (5 bases). The CDR3 is 16 residues long. Germline loops: CDR1 SGDLS, CDR2 YYNGEE. The V end was cut by 0 bases, the J end by 0 bases, with 12 bases between. The CDR3 DNA reads TGTGCCAGCAGCGTAGCCCCCGGCAGGGCTAACTATGGCTACACCTTC. It encodes CASSVAPGRANYGYTF.

The chain recombines TRBV10-3 with TRBJ2-5, with TRBD1 identical over 7 bases. The V and J ends lost 6 bases and 3 bases, in that order; junction bases with no gene match: 10. The CDR3 extends over 15 amino acids. CDR1 ENHRY and CDR2 SYGVKD come from the germline V gene. The CDR3 DNA reads as TGTGCCATCAGCTCCGGGACAGCCAGGGAAGAGACCCAGTACTTC. Protein: CAISSGTAREETQYF.

The chain has TRBV10-3 and TRBJ2-7; 9 bases line up with TRBD1. V lost 2 bases, J lost 1 base, and 6 bases stayed unmatched. The CDR3 length is 16 residues. Germline CDR1 reads ENHRY; CDR2 reads SYGVKD. CDR3 sequence: CAISERGQGFSYEQYF. CDR3 sequence (DNA): TGTGCCATCAGTGAGCGGGGACAGGGCTTTTCCTACGAGCAGTACTTC.

This clone was seen just once. The chain recombines TRBV4-2 with TRBJ1-2, with D tentatively TRBD1 (5 bases). The CDR3 is made up of 17 amino acids. Trimming took 2 bases from V and 6 from J, leaving 22 bases between them. CDR1 is LGHNA, CDR2 YNFKEQ, per germline. Here the CDR3 reads CASSQLQGGVLIDGYTF. The CDR3 DNA is TGTGCCAGCAGCCAACTTCAGGGAGGGGTCCTAATCGATGGCTACACCTTC.